What follows are 19 T cell receptor beta chains derived from one specimen sequenced in a study of neoadjuvant anti-PD-1 for oral cavity cancer. Repertoires were generated with immunoSEQ multiplex PCR, while TCRdb's copy carries only in-frame clones and drops some. Of 13,000 to 15,000 clones detected, more than 65% appear once; the ten largest clones hold 2.5% to 3.5%. The specimen was PBMCs, collected before nivolumab (anti-PD-1) treatment. These receptors were taken from a person aged 40-85 years with oral cavity squamous cell carcinoma.

This sequence joins TRBV5-1 and TRBJ2-5; no reliable D call. Trimming took off 4 bases at V and 0 bases at J, with 4 bases between the two ends. CDR3 length: 12 amino acids. Germline CDR1 and CDR2: SGHRS and YFSETQ. The CDR3 nucleotides read TGCGCCAGCAGCGAAAACCAAGAGACCCAGTACTTC. This encodes CASSENQETQYF.

This clone occurred a few times. V usage is TRBV4-1 and J usage is TRBJ2-2, with unresolved D. V was cut by 0 bases and J by 8 bases, with 10 bases left in between. Germline-derived CDR1 and CDR2 are MGHRA and YSYEKL. This CDR3 has 14 residues. In nucleotides, the CDR3 is TGCGCCAGCAGCCAAGAAGGCCGAGAAGGGGAGCTGTTTTTT. Amino acids: CASSQEGREGELFF.

CDR3 sequence reads: CASSLRENTEAFF. In nucleotides, the CDR3 is TGTGCCAGCAGTTTGAGGGAGAACACTGAAGCTTTCTTT. The rearrangement uses TRBV27 and TRBJ1-1; D ambiguous. V was trimmed by 3 bases and J by 1 base, leaving 6 bases between them. This CDR3 comprises 13 residues. Looked up from germline, CDR1 is MNHEY and CDR2 is SMNVEV (reference sequence).

V usage is TRBV5-1 and J usage is TRBJ2-1; D gene uncertain. V lost 0 bases and J lost 0, with 7 bases in between. The CDR3 runs 15 residues. Germline V gene sequence: CDR1 SGHRS, CDR2 YFSETQ. The CDR3 is CASSLVYRSYNEQFF. In DNA, the CDR3 is TGCGCCAGCAGCTTGGTGTACCGCTCCTACAATGAGCAGTTCTTC.

This sequence joins TRBV4-2 and TRBJ2-2; 10 nucleotides line up with TRBD2. CDR1 LGHNA and CDR2 YNFKEQ come from the germline V gene. With 4 bases clipped from V and 1 base from J, the junction kept 3 bases outside the gene matches. This CDR3 contains 16 residues. In DNA, the CDR3 is TGTGCCAGCAGCCCTAGACTAGCGGGGAACACCGGGGAGCTGTTTTTT. This codes for CASSPRLAGNTGELFF.

This chain uses TRBV5-1 with TRBJ2-1; a possible D gene is TRBD2 (6 bases). Between the trimmed V and J ends, which lost 4 bases and 1 base, there was a span of 21 bases. CDR1 is SGHRS and CDR2 is YFSETQ in the germline V gene. The CDR3 covers 18 residues. This CDR3 is CASSGTLGEEGSYNEQFF. DNA of the CDR3: TGCGCCAGCAGCGGTACCCTTGGGGAGGAAGGGTCCTACAATGAGCAGTTCTTC.

V usage is TRBV5-1 and J usage is TRBJ2-7; D ambiguous. The CDR3 is made up of 13 amino acids. Germline V lookup: CDR1 SGHRS, CDR2 YFSETQ. The V gene lost 4 bases and the J gene lost 0 bases, with 8 bases spanning the gap. The CDR3: CASSPGSSYEQYF. CDR3 bases: TGCGCCAGCAGCCCAGGTAGCTCCTACGAGCAGTACTTC. Looking up the rest from reference TRBV5-1 and TRBJ2-7 gives the full variable domain: KAGVTQTPRYLIKTRGQQVTLSCSPISGHRSVSWYQQTPGQGLQFLFEYFSETQRNKGNFPGRFSGRQFSNSRSEMNVSTLELGDSALYLCASSPGSSYEQYFGPGTRLTVT.

This chain uses TRBV7-9 with TRBJ2-1, with D uncertain. Per germline, CDR1 SEHNR and CDR2 FQNEAQ (reference sequence). The length of the CDR3 is 11 residues. With 1 base removed from V and 9 bases from J, the gap between germline ends came to 4 bases. As DNA, the CDR3 is TGTGCCAGCAGCTTAGAGGGTGAGCAGTTCTTC. Protein: CASSLEGEQFF.

The chain uses TRBV30 and TRBJ2-7; 7 bases are a match to TRBD2. The CDR3 spans 14 residues. V dropped 1 base and J dropped 1; count of bases not matched to a gene: 4. From germline, CDR1 is GTSNPN and CDR2 SVGIG (reference sequence). The CDR3 here is CAWSAERGSYEQYF. DNA of the CDR3: TGTGCCTGGAGTGCCGAGCGGGGTTCCTACGAGCAGTACTTC.

The rearrangement uses TRBV19 and TRBJ2-7, with 8 bases that match TRBD1. The V segment lost 10 bases and the J segment 3 bases; nucleotides outside the gene matches: 5. CDR3 length: 12 residues. In germline, CDR1 is LNHDA, CDR2 SQIVND (reference sequence). The CDR3 region is CATQDRGYEQYF. The CDR3 coding sequence is TGTGCCACTCAAGACAGGGGCTACGAGCAGTACTTC. Complete variable domain (other parts from reference TRBV19 and TRBJ2-7): DGGITQSPKYLFRKEGQNVTLSCEQNLNHDAMYWYRQDPGQGLRLIYYSQIVNDFQKGDIAEGYSVSREKKESFPLTVTSAQKNPTAFYLCATQDRGYEQYFGPGTRLTVT.

This chain connects TRBV7-6 to TRBJ2-1; TRBD2 agrees at 14 bases. Germline CDR1 reads SGHVS; CDR2 reads FNYEAQ. V dropped 5 bases and J dropped 3; count of bases not matched to a gene: 15. This CDR3 region has 20 residues. CDR3 DNA: TGTGCCAGCAGCGGGTACACGGGACTAGCGGGGGAATATCACTACAATGAGCAGTTCTTC. Its translation is CASSGYTGLAGEYHYNEQFF.

The chain links TRBV9 to TRBJ2-1; no firm D call. Germline V lookup: CDR1 SGDLS, CDR2 YYNGEE. The CDR3 runs 14 residues. Trimming left V 0 bases short and J 6 bases short, with 10 bases between. The DNA of the CDR3 is TGTGCCAGCAGCGTAGTCCCAAACCCCAATGAGCAGTTCTTC. This encodes CASSVVPNPNEQFF.

The genes are TRBV19 and TRBJ1-4; the match to TRBD1 covers 9 bases. The V gene's germline CDR1 is LNHDA and CDR2 SQIVND (reference sequence). V was clipped by 3 bases and J by 4 bases; unmatched bases: 6. This CDR3 comprises 16 residues. CDR3 protein: CASSISTGGINEKLFF. In DNA, the CDR3 is TGTGCCAGTAGTATCTCAACAGGGGGCATTAATGAAAAACTGTTTTTT.

V and J are TRBV11-2 and TRBJ2-1; TRBD2 matches 7 bases. The V gene's germline CDR1 is SGHAT and CDR2 FQNNGV. After removal of 4 bases from V and 4 bases from J, the junction contained 7 bases not matched to a gene. The CDR3 totals 15 residues. The CDR3 is CASSWGGRRYNEQFF. CDR3 bases: TGTGCCAGCAGCTGGGGGGGGAGACGATACAATGAGCAGTTCTTC. Based on the CDR3 plus reference TRBV11-2 and TRBJ2-1, the full variable domain is EAGVAQSPRYKIIEKRQSVAFWCNPISGHATLYWYQQILGQGPKLLIQFQNNGVVDDSQLPKDRFSAERLKGVDSTLKIQPAKLEDSAVYLCASSWGGRRYNEQFFGPGTRLTVL.

The rearrangement joins TRBV4-2 to TRBJ1-1, with D hard to call. The CDR3 is 15 residues long. CDR1 and CDR2 from the germline V gene are LGHNA and YNFKEQ. Trimming took off 1 base at V and 1 base at J, with 10 bases between the two ends. The CDR3 is CASSQALGRNTEAFF. CDR3 DNA: TGTGCCAGCAGCCAAGCCCTCGGACGGAACACTGAAGCTTTCTTT.

The chain links TRBV7-8 to TRBJ1-1, with 10 bases lining up with TRBD1. The CDR3 covers 16 residues. The J segment lost 5 bases and the V segment lost 5 bases, leaving 11 bases of the junction unmatched. The germline gives CDR1 SGHVS, CDR2 FQNEAQ. The CDR3 is CASSRQGALSWTEAFF. In DNA, the CDR3 is TGTGCCAGCAGCCGACAGGGGGCACTGAGTTGGACTGAAGCTTTCTTT.

The genes are TRBV30 and TRBJ2-7, with no clear D. The CDR3 is made up of 11 amino acids. Germline V gene sequence: CDR1 GTSNPN, CDR2 SVGIG (reference sequence). Trimming took off 2 bases at V and 0 bases at J, with 2 bases between the two ends. CDR3 bases: TGTGCCTGGAGTCACTCCTACGAGCAGTACTTC. Translation gives CAWSHSYEQYF.

In its sample, this clone was seen once. The CDR3 region is CASSQEGGKRPYEQYF. DNA for the CDR3: TGTGCCAGCAGCCAAGAGGGCGGGAAGAGGCCCTACGAGCAGTACTTC. The chain employs TRBV4-2 and TRBJ2-7, with D possibly TRBD2 on 6 matching bases. The V gene's germline CDR1 is LGHNA and CDR2 YNFKEQ. The length of the CDR3 is 16 residues. V dropped 0 bases and J dropped 2 bases, with 14 bases sitting between them.

This chain links TRBV12-5 with TRBJ1-2; 7 bases match TRBD1. Trimming took 0 bases from V and 5 from J; bases not matched to a gene: 15. The germline V gene has CDR1 LGHNT and CDR2 FRNRAP. This CDR3 spans 18 amino acids. The CDR3 DNA sequence: TGTGCTAGTGGTTTGGTACTTAGGGAGGGGGCGCCTAGGTATGGCTACACCTTC. Amino acid sequence: CASGLVLREGAPRYGYTF.